This TCR beta chain stems from a study of OX40 agonist ivuxolimab in advanced cancers. On the study more broadly: Treatment received earlier with anti-PD-1, anti-PD-L1 or anti-CTLA-4 agents was allowed, and approximately 44% had some.

Only in-frame clones appear in the TCRdb table, and some are missing; sequencing was by immunoSEQ multiplex PCR. This table holds about 7,700 clones, 79% found once. CDR1 and CDR2 from the germline V gene are SGHTA and FQGNSA. The junction had 3 bases not matched to a gene; V was cut back by 3 bases and J by 4 bases. CDR3 size: 15 residues. The rearrangement joins TRBV7-2 to TRBJ2-1; 10 bases fit TRBD2. The starting material was CD4+ or CD8+ T cells sorted from blood, obtained in a trial of the OX40 agonist ivuxolimab. This receptor was identified in an adult with an advanced solid tumor such as melanoma, head and neck, liver or kidney cancer. The CDR3 region is CASSLTAGGYNEQFF. The CDR3 nucleotides read TGTGCCAGCAGCTTGACAGCGGGGGGGTACAATGAGCAGTTCTTC.